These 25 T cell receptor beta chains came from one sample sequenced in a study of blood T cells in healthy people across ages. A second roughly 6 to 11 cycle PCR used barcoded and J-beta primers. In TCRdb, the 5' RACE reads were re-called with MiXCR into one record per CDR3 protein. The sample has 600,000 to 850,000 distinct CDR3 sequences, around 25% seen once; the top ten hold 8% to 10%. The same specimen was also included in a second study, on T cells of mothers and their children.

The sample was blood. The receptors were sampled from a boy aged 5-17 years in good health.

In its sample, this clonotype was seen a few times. The CDR3 DNA is TGTGCCAGCAGCACTCCGACCGCACACTACGAGCAGTACTTC. It yields the protein CASSTPTAHYEQYF. J is TRBJ2-7 and V is TRBV7-2; no definite D call. CDR1 SGHTA and CDR2 FQGNSA come from the germline V gene. The V end was cut by 5 bases, the J end by 3 bases, with 14 bases between. The CDR3 has 14 residues. Full variable domain (remainder filled in from reference TRBV7-2 and TRBJ2-7): GAGVSQSPSNKVTEKGKDVELRCDPISGHTALYWYRQSLGQGLEFLIYFQGNSAPDKSGLPSDRFSAERTGGSVSTLTIQRTQQEDSAVYLCASSTPTAHYEQYFGPGTRLTVT.

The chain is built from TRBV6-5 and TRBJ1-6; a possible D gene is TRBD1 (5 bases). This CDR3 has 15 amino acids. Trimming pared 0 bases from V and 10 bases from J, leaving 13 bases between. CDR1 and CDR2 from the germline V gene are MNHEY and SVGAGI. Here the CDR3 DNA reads TGTGCCAGCAGTTACTCTCGGGCAGGGCAATCACCCCTCCACTTT. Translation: CASSYSRAGQSPLHF.

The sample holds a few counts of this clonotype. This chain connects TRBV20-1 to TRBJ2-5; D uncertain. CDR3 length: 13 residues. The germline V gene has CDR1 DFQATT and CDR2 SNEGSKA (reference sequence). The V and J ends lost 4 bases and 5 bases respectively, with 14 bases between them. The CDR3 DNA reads TGCAGTGCTACCCGAGCAGCTAAGGAGACCCAGTACTTC. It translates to CSATRAAKETQYF.

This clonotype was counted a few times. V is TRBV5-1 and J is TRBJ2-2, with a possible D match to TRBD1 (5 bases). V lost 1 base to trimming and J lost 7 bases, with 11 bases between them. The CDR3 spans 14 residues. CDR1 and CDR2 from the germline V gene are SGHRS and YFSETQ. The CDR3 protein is CASSLRQSIGELFF. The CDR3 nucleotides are TGCGCCAGCAGCTTGCGACAGTCTATCGGGGAGCTGTTTTTT.

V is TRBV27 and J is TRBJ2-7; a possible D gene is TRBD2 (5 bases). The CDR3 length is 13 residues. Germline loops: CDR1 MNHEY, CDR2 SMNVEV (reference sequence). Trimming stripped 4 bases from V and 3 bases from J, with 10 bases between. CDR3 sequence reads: CASSYGAGYEQYF. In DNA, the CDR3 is TGTGCCAGCAGTTACGGTGCGGGCTACGAGCAGTACTTC.

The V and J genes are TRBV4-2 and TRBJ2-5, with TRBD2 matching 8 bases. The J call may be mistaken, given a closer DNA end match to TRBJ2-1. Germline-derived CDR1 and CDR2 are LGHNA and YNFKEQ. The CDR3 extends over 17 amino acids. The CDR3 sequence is CASSQVPLSGGPNEQFF. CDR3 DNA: TGTGCCAGCAGCCAAGTCCCCCTTTCGGGGGGGCCCAATGAGCAGTTCTTC.

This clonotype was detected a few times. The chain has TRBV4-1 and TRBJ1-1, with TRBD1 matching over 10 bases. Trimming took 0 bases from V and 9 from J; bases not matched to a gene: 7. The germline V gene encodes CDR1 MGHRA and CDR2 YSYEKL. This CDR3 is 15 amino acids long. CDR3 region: CASSQDGTGESKAFF. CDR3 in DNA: TGCGCCAGCAGCCAAGATGGGACAGGGGAATCTAAAGCTTTCTTT.

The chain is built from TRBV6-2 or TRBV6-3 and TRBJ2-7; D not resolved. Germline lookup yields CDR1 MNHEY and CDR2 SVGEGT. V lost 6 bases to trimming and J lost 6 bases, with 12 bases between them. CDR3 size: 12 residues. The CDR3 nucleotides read TGTGCCAGCAGCCGGGCCGAGAGCGAGCAGTACTTC. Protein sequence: CASSRAESEQYF.

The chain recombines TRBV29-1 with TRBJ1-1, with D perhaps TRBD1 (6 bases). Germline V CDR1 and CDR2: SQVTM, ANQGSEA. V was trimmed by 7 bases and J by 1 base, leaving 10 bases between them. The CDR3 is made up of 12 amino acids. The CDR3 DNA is TGCAGCGGTGGGACACGGAACACTGAAGCTTTCTTT. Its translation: CSGGTRNTEAFF. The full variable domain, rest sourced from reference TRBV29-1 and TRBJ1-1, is SAVISQKPSRDICQRGTSLTIQCQVDSQVTMMFWYRQQPGQSLTLIATANQGSEATYESGFVIDKFPISRPNLTFSTLTVSNMSPEDSSIYLCSGGTRNTEAFFGQGTRLTVV.

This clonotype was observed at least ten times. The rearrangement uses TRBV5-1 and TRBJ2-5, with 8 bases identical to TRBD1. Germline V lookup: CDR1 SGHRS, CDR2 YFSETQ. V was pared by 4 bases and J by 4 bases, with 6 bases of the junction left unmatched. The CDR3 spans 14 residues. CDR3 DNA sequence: TGCGCCAGCAGCACCGGACAGGGAGGAGAGACCCAGTACTTC. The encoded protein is CASSTGQGGETQYF.

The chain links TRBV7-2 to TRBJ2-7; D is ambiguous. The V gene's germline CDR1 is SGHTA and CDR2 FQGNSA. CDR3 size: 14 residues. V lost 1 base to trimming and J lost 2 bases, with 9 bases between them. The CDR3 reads CASSLDADPYEQYF. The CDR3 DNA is TGTGCCAGCAGCTTAGATGCGGACCCCTACGAGCAGTACTTC.

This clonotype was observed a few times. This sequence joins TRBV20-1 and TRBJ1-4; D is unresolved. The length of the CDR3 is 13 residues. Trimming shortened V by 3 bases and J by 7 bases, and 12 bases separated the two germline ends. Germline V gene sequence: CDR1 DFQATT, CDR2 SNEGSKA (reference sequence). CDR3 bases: TGCAGTGCTAGGATCGGGCTAGGTGAAAAACTGTTTTTT. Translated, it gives CSARIGLGEKLFF.

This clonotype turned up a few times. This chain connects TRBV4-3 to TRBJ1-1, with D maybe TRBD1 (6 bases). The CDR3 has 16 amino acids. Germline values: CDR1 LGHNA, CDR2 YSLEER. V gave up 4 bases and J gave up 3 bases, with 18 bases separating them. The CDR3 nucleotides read TGCGCCAGCAGCCGAGGACAGACCCTAGGGGACACTGAAGCTTTCTTT. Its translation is CASSRGQTLGDTEAFF.

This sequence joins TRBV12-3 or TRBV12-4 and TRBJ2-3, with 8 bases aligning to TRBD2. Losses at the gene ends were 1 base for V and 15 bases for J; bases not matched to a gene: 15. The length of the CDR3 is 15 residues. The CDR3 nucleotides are TGTGCCAGCAGTTTAGGCCGGGAGGGAATAGATACGGAATATTTT. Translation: CASSLGREGIDTEYF.

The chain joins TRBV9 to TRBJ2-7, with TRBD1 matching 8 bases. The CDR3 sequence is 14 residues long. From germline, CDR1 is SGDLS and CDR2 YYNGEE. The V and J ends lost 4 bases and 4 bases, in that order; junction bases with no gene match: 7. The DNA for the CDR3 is TGTGCCAGCAGCACCGACAGGGGCGAGTACGAGCAGTACTTC. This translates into CASSTDRGEYEQYF.

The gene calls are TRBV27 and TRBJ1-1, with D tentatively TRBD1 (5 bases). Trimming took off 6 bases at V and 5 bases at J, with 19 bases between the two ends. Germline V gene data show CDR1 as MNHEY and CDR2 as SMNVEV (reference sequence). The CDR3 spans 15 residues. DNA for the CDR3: TGTGCCAGCAGACTATTGTTGGGGGAGGGGACTGAAGCTTTCTTT. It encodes CASRLLLGEGTEAFF.

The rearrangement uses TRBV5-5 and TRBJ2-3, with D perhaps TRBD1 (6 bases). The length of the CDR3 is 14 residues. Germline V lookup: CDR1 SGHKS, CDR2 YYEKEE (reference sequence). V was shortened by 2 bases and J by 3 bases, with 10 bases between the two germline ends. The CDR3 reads CASSFMTGTDTQYF. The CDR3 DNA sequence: TGTGCCAGCAGCTTTATGACAGGAACAGATACGCAGTATTTT. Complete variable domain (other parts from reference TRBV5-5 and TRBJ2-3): DAGVTQSPTHLIKTRGQQVTLRCSPISGHKSVSWYQQVLGQGPQFIFQYYEKEERGRGNFPDRFSARQFPNYSSELNVNALLLGDSALYLCASSFMTGTDTQYFGPGTRLTVL.

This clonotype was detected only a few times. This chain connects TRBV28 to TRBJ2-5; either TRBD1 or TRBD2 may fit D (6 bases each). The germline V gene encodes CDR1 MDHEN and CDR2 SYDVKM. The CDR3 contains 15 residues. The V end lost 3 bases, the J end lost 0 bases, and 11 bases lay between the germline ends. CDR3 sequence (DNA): TGTGCCAGCAGTTTCTTAAGGGGGGACCAAGAGACCCAGTACTTC. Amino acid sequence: CASSFLRGDQETQYF. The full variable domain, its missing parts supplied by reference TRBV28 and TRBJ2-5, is DVKVTQSSRYLVKRTGEKVFLECVQDMDHENMFWYRQDPGLGLRLIYFSYDVKMKEKGDIPEGYSVSREKKERFSLILESASTNQTSMYLCASSFLRGDQETQYFGPGTRLLVL.

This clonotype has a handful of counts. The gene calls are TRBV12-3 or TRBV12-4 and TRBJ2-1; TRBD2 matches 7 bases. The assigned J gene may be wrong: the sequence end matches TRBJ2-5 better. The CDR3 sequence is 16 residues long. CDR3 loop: CASSLASGKEGETQYF. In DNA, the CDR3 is TGTGCCAGCAGTTTGGCTAGCGGCAAGGAGGGAGAGACCCAGTACTTC.

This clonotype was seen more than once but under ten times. CDR3 DNA sequence: TGTGCCAGCAGTTTAGCATCAGGGCATGGCTACACCTTC. Its protein product is CASSLASGHGYTF. This chain connects TRBV12-3 or TRBV12-4 to TRBJ1-2; a weak D match, TRBD1 (5 bases). Deletions cut 0 bases from V and 6 bases from J, with 8 bases between. The length of the CDR3 is 13 residues.

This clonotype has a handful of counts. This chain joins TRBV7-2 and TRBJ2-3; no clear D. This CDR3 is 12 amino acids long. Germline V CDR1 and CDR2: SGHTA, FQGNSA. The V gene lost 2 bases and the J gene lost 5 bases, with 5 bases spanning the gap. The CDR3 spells CASSLLLDTQYF. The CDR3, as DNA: TGTGCCAGCAGCTTATTGTTAGATACGCAGTATTTT. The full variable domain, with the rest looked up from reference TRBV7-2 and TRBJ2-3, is GAGVSQSPSNKVTEKGKDVELRCDPISGHTALYWYRQSLGQGLEFLIYFQGNSAPDKSGLPSDRFSAERTGGSVSTLTIQRTQQEDSAVYLCASSLLLDTQYFGPGTRLTVL.

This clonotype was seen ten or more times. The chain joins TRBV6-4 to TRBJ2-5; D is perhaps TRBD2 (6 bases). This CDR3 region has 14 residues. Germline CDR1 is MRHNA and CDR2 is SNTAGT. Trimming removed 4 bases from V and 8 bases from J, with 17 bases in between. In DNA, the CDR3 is TGTGCCAGCAGTGCCTCCCCCGGGGGAGGAACCCAGTACTTC. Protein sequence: CASSASPGGGTQYF.

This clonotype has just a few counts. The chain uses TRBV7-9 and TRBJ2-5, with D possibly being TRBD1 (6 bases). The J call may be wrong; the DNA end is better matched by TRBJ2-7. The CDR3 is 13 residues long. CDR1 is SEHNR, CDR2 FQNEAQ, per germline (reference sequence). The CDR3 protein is CASSKDSPYEQYF. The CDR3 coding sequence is TGTGCCAGCAGCAAGGACAGTCCCTACGAGCAGTACTTC.

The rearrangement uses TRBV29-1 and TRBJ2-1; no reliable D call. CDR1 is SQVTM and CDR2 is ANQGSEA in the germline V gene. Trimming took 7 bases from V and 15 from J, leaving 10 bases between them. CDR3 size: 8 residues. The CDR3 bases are TGCAGCGAGTCATTTTTGTTCTTC. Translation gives CSESFLFF.

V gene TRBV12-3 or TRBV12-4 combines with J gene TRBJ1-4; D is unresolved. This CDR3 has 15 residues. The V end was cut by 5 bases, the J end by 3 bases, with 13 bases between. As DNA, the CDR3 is TGTGCCAGCAGTAACCGGGGAAGCGCTAATGAAAAACTGTTTTTT. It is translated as CASSNRGSANEKLFF.